This TCR beta chain was found in a study of metastatic and nonmetastatic thyroid tumors. This clone was detected ten times or more. Authors' methods: Built for papillary thyroid cancer, a distant-metastasis classifier drew on CDR3 differences across clinicopathological groups. TCRdb ran MiXCR on the PCR reads. V and J calls and clone size were set by TCRdb, not the authors. The table lists 43,000 or so clones, approximately 15% of them singletons. V gave up 0 bases and J gave up 5 bases, with 14 bases separating them. Germline V gives CDR1 LNHNV, CDR2 YYDKDF (reference sequence). The CDR3 runs 16 residues. None of the patients had undergone any treatment ahead of thyroid surgery.

The V and J genes are TRBV15 and TRBJ1-5; D may be TRBD1 (6 bases). Sequences were obtained from blood. The sequence was collected from a female donor with papillary thyroid cancer or a benign thyroid nodule (not recorded which). Some clones in this sample may be carry-over from other donors' samples. CDR3 coding DNA: TGTGCCACCAGCAGAGATGGGGCGGGGGCGGATCAGCCCCAGCATTTT. Residues: CATSRDGAGADQPQHF.